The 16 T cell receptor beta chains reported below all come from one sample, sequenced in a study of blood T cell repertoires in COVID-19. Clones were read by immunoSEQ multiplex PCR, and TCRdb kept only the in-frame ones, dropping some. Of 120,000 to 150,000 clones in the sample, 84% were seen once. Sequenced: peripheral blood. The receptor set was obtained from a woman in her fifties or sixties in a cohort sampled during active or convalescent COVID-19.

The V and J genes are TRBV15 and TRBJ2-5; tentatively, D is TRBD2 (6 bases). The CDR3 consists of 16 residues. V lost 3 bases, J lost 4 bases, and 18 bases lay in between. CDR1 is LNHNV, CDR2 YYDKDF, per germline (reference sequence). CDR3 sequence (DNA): TGTGCCACCAGCAGGTTGTCGGCTCGGGGGACAGAGACCCAGTACTTC. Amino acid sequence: CATSRLSARGTETQYF.

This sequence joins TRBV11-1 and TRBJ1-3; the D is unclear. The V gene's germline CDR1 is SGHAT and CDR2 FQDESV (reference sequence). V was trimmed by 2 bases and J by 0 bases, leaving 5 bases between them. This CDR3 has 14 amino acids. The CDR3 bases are TGTGCCAGCAGCTTATCTAACTCTGGAAACACCATATATTTT. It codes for CASSLSNSGNTIYF.

Written as DNA, the CDR3 is TGTGCCAGCGCCGGGACTAGCAGCGGGGAGCTGTTTTTT. It codes for CASAGTSSGELFF. V is TRBV12-3 or TRBV12-4 and J is TRBJ2-2, with 9 bases that match TRBD2. J lost 7 bases, V lost 8 bases, and 5 bases had no gene match. The CDR3 extends over 13 amino acids.

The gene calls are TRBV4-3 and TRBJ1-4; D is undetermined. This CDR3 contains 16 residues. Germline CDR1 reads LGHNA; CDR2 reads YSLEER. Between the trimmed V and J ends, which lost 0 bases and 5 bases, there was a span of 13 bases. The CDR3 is CASSQDHDIRNEKLFF. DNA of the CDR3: TGCGCCAGCAGCCAAGATCACGACATAAGAAATGAAAAACTGTTTTTT.

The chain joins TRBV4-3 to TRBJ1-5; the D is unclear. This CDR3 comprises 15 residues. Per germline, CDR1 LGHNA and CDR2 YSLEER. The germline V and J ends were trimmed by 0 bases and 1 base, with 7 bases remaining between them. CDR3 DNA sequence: TGCGCCAGCAGCCAAGATCTTTCGAGCAATCAGCCCCAGCATTTT. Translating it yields CASSQDLSSNQPQHF.

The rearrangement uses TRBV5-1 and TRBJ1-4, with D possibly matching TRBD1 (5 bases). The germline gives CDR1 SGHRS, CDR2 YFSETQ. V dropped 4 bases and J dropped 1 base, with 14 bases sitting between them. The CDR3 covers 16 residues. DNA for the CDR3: TGCGCCAGCAGCCGCACGACAGAGCGAACTAATGAAAAACTGTTTTTT. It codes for CASSRTTERTNEKLFF.

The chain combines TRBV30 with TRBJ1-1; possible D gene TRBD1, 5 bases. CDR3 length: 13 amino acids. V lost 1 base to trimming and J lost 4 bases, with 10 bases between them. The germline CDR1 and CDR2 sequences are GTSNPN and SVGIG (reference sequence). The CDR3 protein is CAWSDQGTTEAFF. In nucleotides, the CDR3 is TGTGCCTGGAGTGATCAGGGCACCACTGAAGCTTTCTTT.

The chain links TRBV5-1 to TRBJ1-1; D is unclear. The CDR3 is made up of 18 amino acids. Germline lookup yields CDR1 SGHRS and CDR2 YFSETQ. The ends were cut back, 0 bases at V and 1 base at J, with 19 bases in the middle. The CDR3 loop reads CASSLAARNLGRNTEAFF. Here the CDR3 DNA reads TGCGCCAGCAGCTTGGCCGCACGTAACCTTGGTAGGAACACTGAAGCTTTCTTT. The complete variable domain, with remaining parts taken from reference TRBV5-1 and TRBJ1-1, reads KAGVTQTPRYLIKTRGQQVTLSCSPISGHRSVSWYQQTPGQGLQFLFEYFSETQRNKGNFPGRFSGRQFSNSRSEMNVSTLELGDSALYLCASSLAARNLGRNTEAFFGQGTRLTVV.

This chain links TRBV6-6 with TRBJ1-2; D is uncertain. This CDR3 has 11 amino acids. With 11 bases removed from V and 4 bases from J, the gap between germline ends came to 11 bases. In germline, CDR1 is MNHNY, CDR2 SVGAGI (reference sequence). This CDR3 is CAAAAIYGYTF. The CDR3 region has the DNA TGTGCCGCGGCTGCGATCTATGGCTACACCTTC.

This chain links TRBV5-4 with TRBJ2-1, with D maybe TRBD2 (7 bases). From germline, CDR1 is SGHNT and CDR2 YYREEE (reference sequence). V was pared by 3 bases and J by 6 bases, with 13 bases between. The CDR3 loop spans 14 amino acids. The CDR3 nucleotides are TGTGCCAGCAGCTGGGGGGGGCTCGGCAATGAGCAGTTCTTC. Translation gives CASSWGGLGNEQFF. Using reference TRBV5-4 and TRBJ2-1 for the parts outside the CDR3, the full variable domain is ETGVTQSPTHLIKTRGQQVTLRCSSQSGHNTVSWYQQALGQGPQFIFQYYREEENGRGNFPPRFSGLQFPNYSSELNVNALELDDSALYLCASSWGGLGNEQFFGPGTRLTVL.

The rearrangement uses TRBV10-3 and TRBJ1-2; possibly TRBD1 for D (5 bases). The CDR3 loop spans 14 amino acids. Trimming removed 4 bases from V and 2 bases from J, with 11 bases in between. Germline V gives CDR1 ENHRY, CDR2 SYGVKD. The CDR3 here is CAISGDSGNYGYTF. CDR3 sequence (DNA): TGTGCCATCAGTGGGGACTCAGGGAACTATGGCTACACCTTC.

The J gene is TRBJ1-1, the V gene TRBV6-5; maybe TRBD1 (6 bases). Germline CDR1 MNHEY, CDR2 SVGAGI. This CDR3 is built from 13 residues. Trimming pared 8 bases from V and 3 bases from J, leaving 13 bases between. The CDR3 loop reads CASRNRVYTEAFF. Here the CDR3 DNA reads TGTGCCAGCCGAAACAGGGTCTACACTGAAGCTTTCTTT.

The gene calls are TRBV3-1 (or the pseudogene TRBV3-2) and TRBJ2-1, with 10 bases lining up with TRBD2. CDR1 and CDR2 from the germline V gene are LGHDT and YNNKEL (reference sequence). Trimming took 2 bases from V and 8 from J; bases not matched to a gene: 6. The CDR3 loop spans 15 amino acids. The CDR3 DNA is TGTGCCAGCAGCCAATCACTAGCGGGGATCTATGAGCAGTTCTTC. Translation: CASSQSLAGIYEQFF.

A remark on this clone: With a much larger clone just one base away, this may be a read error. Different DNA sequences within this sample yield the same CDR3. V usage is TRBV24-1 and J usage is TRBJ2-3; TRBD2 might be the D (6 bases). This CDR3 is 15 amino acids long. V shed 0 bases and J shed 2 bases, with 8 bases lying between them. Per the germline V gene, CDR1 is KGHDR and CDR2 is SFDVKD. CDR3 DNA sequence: TGTGCCACCAGTGATTTGGGACTAAACACAGATACGCAGTATTTT. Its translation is CATSDLGLNTDTQYF.

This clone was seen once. In DNA form, the CDR3 reads TGTGCCACCCGTCTCGGACAGGGCATTTCACCCCTCCACTTT. Encoded protein: CATRLGQGISPLHF. J is TRBJ1-6 and V is TRBV6-5, with 8 bases identical to TRBD1. Germline values: CDR1 MNHEY, CDR2 SVGAGI. The length of the CDR3 is 14 residues. J was trimmed by 9 bases and V by 10 bases; bases with no gene match: 11.

CDR3 nucleotide sequence: TGTGCCATCAGGGAACAGCGGATTGACTATGGCTACACCTTC. This translates into CAIREQRIDYGYTF. The V call is TRBV10-3, the J call TRBJ1-2; no reliable D call. V was trimmed by 6 bases and J by 3 bases, leaving 14 bases between them. This CDR3 region has 14 residues. CDR1 is ENHRY and CDR2 is SYGVKD in the germline V gene.